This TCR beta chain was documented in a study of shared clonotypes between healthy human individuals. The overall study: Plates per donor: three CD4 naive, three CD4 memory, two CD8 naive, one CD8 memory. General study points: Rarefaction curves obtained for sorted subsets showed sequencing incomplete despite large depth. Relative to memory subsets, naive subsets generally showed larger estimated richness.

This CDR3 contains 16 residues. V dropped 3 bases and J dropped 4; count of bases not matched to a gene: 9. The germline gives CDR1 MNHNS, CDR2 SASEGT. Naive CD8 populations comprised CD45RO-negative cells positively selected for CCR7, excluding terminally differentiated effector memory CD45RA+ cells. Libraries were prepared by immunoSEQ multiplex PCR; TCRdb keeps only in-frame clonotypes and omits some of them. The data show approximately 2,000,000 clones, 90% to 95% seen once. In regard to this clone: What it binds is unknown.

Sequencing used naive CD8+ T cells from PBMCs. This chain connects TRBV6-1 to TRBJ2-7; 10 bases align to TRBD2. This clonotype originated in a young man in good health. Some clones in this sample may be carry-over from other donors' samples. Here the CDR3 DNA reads TGTGCCAGCAGTGAGCTCCGGACTAGCGGATATTACGAGCAGTACTTC. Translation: CASSELRTSGYYEQYF.